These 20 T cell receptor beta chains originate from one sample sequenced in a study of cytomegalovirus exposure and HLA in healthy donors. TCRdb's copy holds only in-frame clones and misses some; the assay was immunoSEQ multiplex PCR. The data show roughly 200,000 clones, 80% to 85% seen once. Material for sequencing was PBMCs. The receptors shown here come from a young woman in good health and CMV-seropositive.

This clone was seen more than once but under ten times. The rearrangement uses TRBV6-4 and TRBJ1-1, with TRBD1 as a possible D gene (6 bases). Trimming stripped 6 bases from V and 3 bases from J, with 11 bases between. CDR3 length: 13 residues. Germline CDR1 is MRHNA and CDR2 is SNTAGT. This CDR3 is CASSRTAYTEAFF. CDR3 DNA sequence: TGTGCCAGCAGCAGGACAGCCTACACTGAAGCTTTCTTT.

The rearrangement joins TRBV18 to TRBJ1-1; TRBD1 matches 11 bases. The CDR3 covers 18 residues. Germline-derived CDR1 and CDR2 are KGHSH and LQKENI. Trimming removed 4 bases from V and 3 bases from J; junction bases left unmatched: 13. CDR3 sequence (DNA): TGTGCCAGCTCACTCGGACAGGGGGCCCTGTCGAAGGACACTGAAGCTTTCTTT. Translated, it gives CASSLGQGALSKDTEAFF.

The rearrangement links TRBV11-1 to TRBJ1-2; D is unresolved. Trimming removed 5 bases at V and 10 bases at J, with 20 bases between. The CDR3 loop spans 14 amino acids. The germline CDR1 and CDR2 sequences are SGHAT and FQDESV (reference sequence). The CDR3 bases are TGTGCCAGCAGCCAGAACCATTTAAATTCGTTCTACACCTTC. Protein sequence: CASSQNHLNSFYTF. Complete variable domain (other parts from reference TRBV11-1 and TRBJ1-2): EAEVAQSPRYKITEKSQAVAFWCDPISGHATLYWYRQILGQGPELLVQFQDESVVDDSQLPKDRFSAERLKGVDSTLKIQPAELGDSAMYLCASSQNHLNSFYTFGSGTRLTVV.

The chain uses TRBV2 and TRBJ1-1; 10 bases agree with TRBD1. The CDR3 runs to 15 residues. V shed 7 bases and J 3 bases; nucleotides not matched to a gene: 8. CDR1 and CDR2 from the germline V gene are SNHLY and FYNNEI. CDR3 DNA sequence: TGTGCCAGCACCGGAACGGGGACAGGGGACACTGAAGCTTTCTTT. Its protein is CASTGTGTGDTEAFF.

CDR3 in amino acids: CATTSGTSTDTQYF. The CDR3 DNA is TGTGCCACGACTAGCGGTACTAGCACAGATACGCAGTATTTT. V and J are TRBV10-3 and TRBJ2-3; TRBD2 matches 9 bases. V shed 10 bases and J 0 bases; nucleotides not matched to a gene: 5. From germline, CDR1 is ENHRY and CDR2 SYGVKD. This CDR3 has 14 amino acids.

The CDR3: CASRRSGSTDTQYF. The DNA for the CDR3 is TGTGCCAGCAGACGCTCCGGGAGCACAGATACGCAGTATTTT. This chain links TRBV2 with TRBJ2-3, with D unclear. The germline V gene has CDR1 SNHLY and CDR2 FYNNEI. Trimming took off 6 bases at V and 0 bases at J, with 10 bases between the two ends. This CDR3 is built from 14 residues.

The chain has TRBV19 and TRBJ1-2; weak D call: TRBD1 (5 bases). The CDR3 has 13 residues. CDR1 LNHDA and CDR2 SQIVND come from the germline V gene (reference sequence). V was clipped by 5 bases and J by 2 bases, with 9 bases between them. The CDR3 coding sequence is TGTGCCAGTAGTGCCCGGGGGAACTATGGCTACACCTTC. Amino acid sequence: CASSARGNYGYTF.

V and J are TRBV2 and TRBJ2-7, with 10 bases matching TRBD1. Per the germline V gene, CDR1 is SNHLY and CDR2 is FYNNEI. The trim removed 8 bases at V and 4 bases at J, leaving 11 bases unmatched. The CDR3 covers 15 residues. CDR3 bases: TGTGCCAGCGCCCGACAGGGGGCAAGGGGATACGAGCAGTACTTC. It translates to CASARQGARGYEQYF.

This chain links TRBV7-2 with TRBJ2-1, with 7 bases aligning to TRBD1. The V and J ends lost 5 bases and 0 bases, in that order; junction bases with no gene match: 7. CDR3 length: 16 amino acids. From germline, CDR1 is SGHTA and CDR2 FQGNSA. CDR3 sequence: CASSLRDSNSYNEQFF. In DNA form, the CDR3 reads TGTGCCAGCAGCCTTCGGGACAGTAACTCCTACAATGAGCAGTTCTTC.

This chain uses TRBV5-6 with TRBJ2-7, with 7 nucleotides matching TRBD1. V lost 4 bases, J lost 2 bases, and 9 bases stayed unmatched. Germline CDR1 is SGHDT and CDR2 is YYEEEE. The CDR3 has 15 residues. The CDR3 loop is CASSPYPGQTYEQYF. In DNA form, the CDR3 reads TGTGCCAGCAGCCCATATCCGGGACAGACCTACGAGCAGTACTTC.

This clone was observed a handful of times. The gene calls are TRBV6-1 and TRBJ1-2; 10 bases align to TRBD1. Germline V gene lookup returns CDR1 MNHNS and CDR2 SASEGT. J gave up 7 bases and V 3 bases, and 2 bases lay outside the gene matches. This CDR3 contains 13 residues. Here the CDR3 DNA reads TGTGCCAGCAGTGACGGGACAGGGGTTGGCTACACCTTC. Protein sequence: CASSDGTGVGYTF.

The CDR3 DNA is TGTGCCAGCAGCTTAGGGGGTTTTGGAAACACCATATATTTT. It codes for CASSLGGFGNTIYF. V is TRBV5-5 and J is TRBJ1-3; D might be TRBD1 (6 bases). CDR3 size: 14 residues. V lost 2 bases and J lost 3, with 9 bases in between. Germline V gives CDR1 SGHKS, CDR2 YYEKEE (reference sequence).

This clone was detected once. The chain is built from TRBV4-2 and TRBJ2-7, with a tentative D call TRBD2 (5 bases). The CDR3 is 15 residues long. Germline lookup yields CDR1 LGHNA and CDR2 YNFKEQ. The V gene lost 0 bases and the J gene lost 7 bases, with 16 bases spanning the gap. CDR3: CASSQDLLARGEQYF. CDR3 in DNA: TGTGCCAGCAGCCAAGATCTTCTGGCGCGAGGGGAGCAGTACTTC.

The CDR3 DNA reads as TGTGCCAGCAGGACCGGGACAGGGATCGGGGGCTACACCTTC. Its translation is CASRTGTGIGGYTF. The chain links TRBV9 to TRBJ1-2; 9 bases agree with TRBD1. Germline values: CDR1 SGDLS, CDR2 YYNGEE. The CDR3 loop spans 14 amino acids. Unmatched junction bases numbered 10, after V lost 5 bases and J lost 8 bases.

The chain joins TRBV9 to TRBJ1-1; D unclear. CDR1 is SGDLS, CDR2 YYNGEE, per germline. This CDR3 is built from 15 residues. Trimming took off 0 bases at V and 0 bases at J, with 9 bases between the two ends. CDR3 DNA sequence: TGTGCCAGCAGCGTAGACAGTGAGATGAACACTGAAGCTTTCTTT. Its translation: CASSVDSEMNTEAFF.

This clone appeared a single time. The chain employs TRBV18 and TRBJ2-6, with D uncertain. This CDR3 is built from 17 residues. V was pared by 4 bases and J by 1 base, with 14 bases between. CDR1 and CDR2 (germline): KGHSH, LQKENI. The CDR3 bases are TGTGCCAGCTCACGACTTGGCGCCCCATCTGGGGCCAACGTCCTGACTTTC. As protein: CASSRLGAPSGANVLTF.

The CDR3 DNA is TGTGCCAGCAGCTCAAGCCTCCCCGGGGATAGTGGCTATGGCTACACCTTC. Its protein is CASSSSLPGDSGYGYTF. The chain has TRBV7-9 and TRBJ1-2; the D is unclear. The CDR3 has 17 amino acids. The ends were cut back, 4 bases at V and 4 bases at J, with 22 bases in the middle. CDR1 SEHNR and CDR2 FQNEAQ come from the germline V gene (reference sequence).

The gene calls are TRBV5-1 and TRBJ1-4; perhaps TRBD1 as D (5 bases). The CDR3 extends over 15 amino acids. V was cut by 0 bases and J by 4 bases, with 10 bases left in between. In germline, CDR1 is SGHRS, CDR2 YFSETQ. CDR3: CASSLGGNVNEKLFF. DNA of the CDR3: TGCGCCAGCAGCTTGGGGGGCAACGTTAATGAAAAACTGTTTTTT.

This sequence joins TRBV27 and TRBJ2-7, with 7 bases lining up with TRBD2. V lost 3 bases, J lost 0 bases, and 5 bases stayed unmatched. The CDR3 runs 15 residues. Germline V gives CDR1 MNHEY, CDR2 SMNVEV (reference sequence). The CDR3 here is CASSLASGSSYEQYF. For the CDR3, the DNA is TGTGCCAGCAGTTTGGCTAGCGGATCCTCCTACGAGCAGTACTTC.

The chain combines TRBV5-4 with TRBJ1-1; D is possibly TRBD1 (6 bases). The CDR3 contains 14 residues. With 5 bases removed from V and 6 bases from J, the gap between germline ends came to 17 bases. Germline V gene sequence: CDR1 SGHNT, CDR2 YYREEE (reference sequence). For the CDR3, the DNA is TGTGCCAGCAGACCCGGACAGACCCAGCCTGAAGCTTTCTTT. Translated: CASRPGQTQPEAFF.